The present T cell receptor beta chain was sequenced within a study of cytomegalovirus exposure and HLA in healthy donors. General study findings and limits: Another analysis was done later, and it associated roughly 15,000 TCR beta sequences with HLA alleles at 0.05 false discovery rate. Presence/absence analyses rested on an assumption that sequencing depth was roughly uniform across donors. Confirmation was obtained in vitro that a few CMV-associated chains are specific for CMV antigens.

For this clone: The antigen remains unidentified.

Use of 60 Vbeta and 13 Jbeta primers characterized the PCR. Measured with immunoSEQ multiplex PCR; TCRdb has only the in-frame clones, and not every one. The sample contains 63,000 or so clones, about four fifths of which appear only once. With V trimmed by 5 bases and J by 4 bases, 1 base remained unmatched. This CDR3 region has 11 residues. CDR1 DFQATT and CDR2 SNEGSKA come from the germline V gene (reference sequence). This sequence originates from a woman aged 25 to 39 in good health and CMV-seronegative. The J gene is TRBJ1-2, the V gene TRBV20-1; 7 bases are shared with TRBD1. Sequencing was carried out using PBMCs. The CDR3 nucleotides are TGCAGTGCTGGGGACAGCTATGGCTACACCTTC. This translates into CSAGDSYGYTF.